The sequence of this T cell receptor (beta chain) was determined in a study of Graves' ophthalmopathy and Graves' hyperthyroidism. Exclusion criteria comprised other autoimmune diseases, uncontrolled infections, pregnancy or lactation in patients. Scientists amplified the TCR beta CDR3 regions from RNA transcripts. First-round RT-PCR with HTBI primers preceded a second-round multiplex PCR. TCRdb re-derived calls from the multiplex PCR reads in MiXCR, one entry per CDR3 protein. Here the sample spans around 1.1 million distinct CDR3 sequences, about two fifths being singletons. This clonotype showed up many times. What it binds is not known. Germline lookup yields CDR1 DFQATT and CDR2 SNEGSKA (reference sequence). V was clipped by 0 bases and J by 9 bases, with 9 bases between them. The CDR3 consists of 13 residues. Findings and limits, study-wide: Detection in blood was also observed for most expanded thyroid clonotypes above 0.001 frequency.

Sequenced material: peripheral blood or thyroid tissue (not recorded which). The receptor comes from an adult man with Graves' hyperthyroidism. V is TRBV20-1 and J is TRBJ1-6; D is ambiguous. DNA of the CDR3: TGCAGTGCTAGAGATCAGGAGTTTTCACCCCTCCACTTT. It translates to CSARDQEFSPLHF.